The present T cell receptor (beta chain) was sequenced within a study of early T cells in non-severe SARS-CoV-2 infection. Study outcomes and limitations: A preference for anti-spike CD8 responses marked VDJdb matching, which missed private and CD4 specificities.

CDR3 size: 12 residues. V lost 8 bases to trimming and J lost 4 bases, with 9 bases between them. The germline gives CDR1 SNHLY, CDR2 FYNNEI. This clonotype was counted ten times or more. What it binds is unknown. Individual cDNA molecules received unique molecular identifiers. TCRdb re-analysed the 5' RACE reads in MiXCR, keeping a single row per CDR3 protein. Of tens of thousands of distinct CDR3 sequences in the sample, 7% to 10% were seen once. The V call is TRBV2, the J call TRBJ2-1; possible D gene TRBD2, 5 bases. This clonotype was sampled from an adult who was a healthcare worker with PCR-confirmed SARS-CoV-2 infection or an uninfected control (not recorded which). Material for sequencing was whole blood. The CDR3 DNA reads as TGTGCCAGCGCCGAGGGTTACAATGAGCAGTTCTTC. Protein: CASAEGYNEQFF. The full variable domain, its missing parts supplied by reference TRBV2 and TRBJ2-1, is EPEVTQTPSHQVTQMGQEVILRCVPISNHLYFYWYRQILGQKVEFLVSFYNNEISEKSEIFDDQFSVERPDGSNFTLKIRSTKLEDSAMYFCASAEGYNEQFFGPGTRLTVL.